This TCR beta chain comes out of a study of beta chain features in type 1 diabetes (dated by TCRdb to the late 2010s). With respect to the entire study: Mean age, gender distribution, total cell number and subset yield did not differ between patients and healthy donors. In the study, TCRB repertoires of sorted circulating CD4+ T cell subsets from recently diagnosed type 1 diabetes patients were compared with those of matched healthy donors. A total of some 100,000,000 sorted cells were examined across all samples, and a strong correlation was observed between cell number per subset and RNA yield. Naive and central memory subsets were obtained from all 30 or so donors, but regulatory and stem cell-like memory subsets were isolated from only 8 patients and 8 healthy donors. Paper-wide results and their limitations: Sequencing cDNA rather than genomic DNA could over-represent highly expressing activated cells, although activation and CD3 levels did not differ between groups. At VDJ recombination sites, patients with type 1 diabetes made fewer insertions and deleted more nucleotides, a pattern implying thymic rearrangement abnormalities. In all four CD4+ subsets, TCRB CDR3 length was moderately but significantly shorter in type 1 diabetes patients. HLA sub-analyses involved small numbers of individuals, so any influence of HLA type on TCRB rearrangement remained unresolved. PCR might favor shorter templates, but patient and control samples were amplified and corrected together, so any skew would affect both groups equally. Naive, central memory and regulatory TCRB repertoires appeared more similar among patients than among healthy donors.

The High Capacity cDNA Reverse Transcription Kit was used to reverse transcribe all of the isolated RNA, meaning that expressed TCRB transcripts were what got sequenced. Deep immunoSEQ sequencing was performed on naive, central memory and regulatory T cell samples, with an average of around 3.4 million total reads per sample. Sorted cells were lysed in RLT buffer, and RNA was extracted using DNase-treated RNeasy Micro or Mini kits according to cell number. To prevent cross-contamination, every cell subset was processed on its own, while patient and healthy donor samples were processed together. The immunoSEQ multiplex PCR was used to amplify TCRB sequences from cDNA, generating 87-bp fragments that spanned the CDR3 region. The amplicons were sequenced using the Illumina HiSeq platform. The source study handled its data this way. Synthetic template baselines were used to correct PCR bias computationally, reads within Hamming distance 2 were collapsed together, and singletons that could not be merged were discarded. Reads were aligned to IMGT to assign V, D and J genes, CDR3 length, and insertions or deletions at six rearrangement sites. Clonotype counts were normalized to sorted cell number within each subset before computing true diversity and Gini coefficients with the tcR R package. The overlap coefficient, calculated on TCRB nucleotide sequences, was used to measure repertoire sharing. As a proxy for the pre-selection repertoire, out-of-frame TCRB sequences from naive cells were analyzed. Entries here come from immuneACCESS through TCRdb and include only in-frame sequences with V and J called. Some clones fail to appear in such tables; in the studies checked, an unresolved V gene covers under half of the shortfall, and the cause of the remainder is unknown. The V and J calls and the clone size are those of that table, but D and trimming were determined from the DNA. The sample table holds about 350,000 clones, of which roughly 21% were seen once. The ten largest clonotypes hold about 0.045% of the sample.

A single peripheral blood draw of around 120 mL on average was collected from each donor into heparinised tubes. A BD FACSAria II and a panel including CD45RO, CCR7, CD25, CD127, CD95 and CD27 were used to sort naive, central memory, regulatory and stem cell-like memory CD4+ T cells. Purity was above 95% for every sorted population. Right away, PBMCs were isolated by Lymphoprep density gradient centrifugation and were stained directly, with no culture step. To minimize batch effects, samples were stained and sorted in pairs, one healthy donor with one patient per experiment. The sample holds a few counts of this clone. The clone's antigen remains unknown. No per-base quality is available; no much larger clone lies one base away. Looking up the germline V gene yields CDR1 SGHTA and CDR2 FQGNSA. From the cysteine through the phenylalanine, the CDR3 covers 15 amino acids. Of all the DNA, just the CDR3 is kept, 45 bases in frame from base 1. V is cut by 3 bases and J by 4 bases, and the space between the germline ends is 16 bases.

In this chain, TRBV7-2 is recombined with TRBJ2-7; TRBD2 might be the D gene, on 7 matching bases. The sample taken for sequencing was naive CD4+ T cells from blood. The sample's cell subset or site label is to be understood as: true naive CD4+ T cells. The sequence derives from a woman between 18 and 29 years old in good health. The CDR3 region has the sequence CASSLALGGQYEQYF. The base sequence is TGTGCCAGCAGCTTGGCCCTCGGGGGGCAATACGAGCAGTACTTC.